Reported below is one T cell receptor (beta chain). Its cognate antigen is unknown. This record comes from a study of blood T cells in healthy people across ages. General observations from the study: It was found that TCR beta diversity correlated strongly with the percentage of naive T cells. Diversity estimated from one million T cells was considered an underestimate.

Together with a sample-barcoded 5' primer, a J-beta primer mix was included in a second PCR lasting 7 to 11 cycles. Each sample provided no less than 2.5 million CDR3-containing paired-end reads. Using its own MiXCR run on the 5' RACE reads, TCRdb lists one record per CDR3 protein. Among hundreds of thousands of distinct CDR3 sequences listed, 53% were seen once. Trimming removed 3 bases from V and 5 bases from J, with 13 bases in between. This CDR3 is built from 14 residues. Germline CDR1 is MNHEY and CDR2 is SMNVEV (reference sequence). The origin of this receptor is a man of 80 years or more in good health. Sample: blood. The chain recombines TRBV27 with TRBJ1-1; D possibly corresponds to TRBD1 (5 bases). The CDR3 loop is CASSFMGTLTEAFF. The CDR3 DNA is TGTGCCAGCAGTTTTATGGGGACCCTAACTGAAGCTTTCTTT.